This TCR beta chain was sequenced during a study of blood T cell repertoires in COVID-19. This table comes from immunoSEQ multiplex PCR, and its TCRdb copy is limited to in-frame clones, with some not included. The table lists approximately 86,000 clones, about 89% of them singletons, with over 7% in the top ten. This CDR3 contains 17 residues. Germline CDR1 is LGHNT and CDR2 is FRNRAP. V shed 4 bases, J shed 2 bases, and the junction held 9 bases outside the gene matches. The receptor was derived from a man in his fifties or sixties with acute or convalescent COVID-19. This chain links TRBV12-5 with TRBJ2-5; TRBD2 agrees at 11 bases. Specimen: peripheral blood. CDR3 region: CASGSTQVAGGQETQYF. Written as DNA, the CDR3 is TGTGCTAGTGGTTCGACGCAAGTAGCGGGGGGGCAAGAGACCCAGTACTTC. The full variable domain, rest sourced from reference TRBV12-5 and TRBJ2-5, is DARVTQTPRHKVTEMGQEVTMRCQPILGHNTVFWYRQTMMQGLELLAYFRNRAPLDDSGMPKDRFSAEMPDATLATLKIQPSEPRDSAVYFCASGSTQVAGGQETQYFGPGTRLLVL.